The present T cell receptor beta chain was sequenced within a study of regulatory T cells in long-lasting Graves disease. For this clonotype: The antigen is not known.

Points from the study as a whole: Patients with persistent disease showed a bias toward TRBV28, TRBJ1-2 and TRBJ2-5.

V was clipped by 2 bases and J by 9 bases; unmatched bases: 7. In germline, CDR1 is WSHSY, CDR2 SAAADI. There are 15 residues in the CDR3. CDR3-region Arm-PCR and iRepertoire HTBI primers produced the TCR beta libraries. In TCRdb, the multiplex PCR reads were re-called with MiXCR into one record per CDR3 protein. The sample records roughly 440,000 distinct CDR3 sequences, 16% being singletons. Time point meaning: newly diagnosed GD, antithyroid drugs for less than 3 months. RNA extracted from PBMCs served as the sequencing template. American Thyroid Association guidelines defined Graves' disease diagnosis. This sample was shared with a second study, whose subject was T cells in Graves' hyperthyroidism and ophthalmopathy.

The chain links TRBV10-2 to TRBJ1-6; 7 nucleotides align to TRBD1. The specimen was peripheral blood mononuclear cells (PBMCs), collected at new diagnosis, from a patient treated with antithyroid drugs. The source is a woman aged 18-35 years with Graves disease. The CDR3 sequence: CASSEGQGVGSPLHF. In DNA, the CDR3 is TGCGCCAGCAGTGAGGGCCAGGGGGTGGGTTCACCCCTCCACTTT.